The 22 T cell receptor beta chains given below trace back to one sample, sequenced in a study of cytomegalovirus exposure and HLA in healthy donors. The study ran its PCR with 60 Vbeta and 13 Jbeta primers. The protocol was immunoSEQ multiplex PCR, while the TCRdb copy is restricted to in-frame clones and leaves out a portion. The sample records roughly 62,000 clones, about 81% being singletons. Input material: PBMCs. The receptors were gathered from a woman aged 25 to 39 in good health and CMV-seronegative.

V usage is TRBV7-9 and J usage is TRBJ1-5; TRBD1 might be the D (6 bases). V lost 3 bases and J lost 4, with 13 bases in between. Germline assignment: CDR1 SEHNR and CDR2 FQNEAQ (reference sequence). The CDR3 totals 15 residues. CDR3 nucleotides: TGTGCCAGCAGCTTCGGGGACACCGAGAATCAGCCCCAGCATTTT. Translation gives CASSFGDTENQPQHF.

This clone was seen more than once but under ten times. The rearrangement links TRBV7-2 to TRBJ2-3, with TRBD2 identical over 11 bases. The CDR3 extends over 16 amino acids. The germline V gene encodes CDR1 SGHTA and CDR2 FQGNSA. Unmatched junction bases numbered 8, after V lost 3 bases and J lost 6 bases. CDR3 sequence (DNA): TGTGCCAGCAGCTTCGGTTCCGGGACTAGCGGCGATACGCAGTATTTT. As protein: CASSFGSGTSGDTQYF. Combining the CDR3 with reference TRBV7-2 and TRBJ2-3 gives the whole variable domain GAGVSQSPSNKVTEKGKDVELRCDPISGHTALYWYRQSLGQGLEFLIYFQGNSAPDKSGLPSDRFSAERTGGSVSTLTIQRTQQEDSAVYLCASSFGSGTSGDTQYFGPGTRLTVL.

The chain uses TRBV11-2 and TRBJ2-5; unclear D gene. CDR3 length: 12 residues. Germline V gene sequence: CDR1 SGHAT, CDR2 FQNNGV. Trimming took off 11 bases at V and 1 base at J, with 11 bases between the two ends. This CDR3 is CADSEFQETQYF. The DNA of the CDR3 is TGTGCCGACTCAGAGTTCCAAGAGACCCAGTACTTC.

V usage is TRBV7-8 and J usage is TRBJ1-1, with 9 nucleotides matching TRBD1. The CDR3 length is 15 residues. The junction had 8 bases not matched to a gene; V was cut back by 8 bases and J by 1 base. The germline gives CDR1 SGHVS, CDR2 FQNEAQ. CDR3 sequence: CASLWGQGWNTEAFF. In DNA, the CDR3 is TGTGCCAGCCTTTGGGGACAGGGATGGAACACTGAAGCTTTCTTT. The variable domain in full, completed from reference TRBV7-8 and TRBJ1-1, reads GAGVSQSPRYKVAKRGQDVALRCDPISGHVSLFWYQQALGQGPEFLTYFQNEAQLDKSGLPSDRFFAERPEGSVSTLKIQRTQQEDSAVYLCASLWGQGWNTEAFFGQGTRLTVV.

J is TRBJ2-1 and V is TRBV4-3; 11 bases align to TRBD2. The CDR3 totals 18 residues. V lost 1 base, J lost 6 bases, and 11 bases stayed unmatched. The germline V gene has CDR1 LGHNA and CDR2 YSLEER. The CDR3 is CASSQALAGGVGLNEQFF. The CDR3 bases are TGCGCCAGCAGCCAAGCTCTAGCGGGGGGCGTGGGTCTCAATGAGCAGTTCTTC.

V is TRBV2 and J is TRBJ1-5; 8 bases match TRBD1. The CDR3 consists of 15 residues. Germline CDR1 reads SNHLY; CDR2 reads FYNNEI. The ends lost 5 bases at V and 4 bases at J; junction bases unmatched: 7. The CDR3 region is CASSPGGQGNQPQHF. The DNA for the CDR3 is TGTGCCAGCAGTCCAGGGGGCCAGGGGAATCAGCCCCAGCATTTT.

V and J are TRBV10-2 and TRBJ2-3; possibly TRBD2 for D (5 bases). CDR3 length: 13 residues. Germline CDR1 and CDR2: WSHSY and SAAADI. Trimming pared 7 bases from V and 2 bases from J, leaving 10 bases between. CDR3 sequence (DNA): TGCGCCAGCAAGGGAGCTTCCACAGATACGCAGTATTTT. Translated: CASKGASTDTQYF.

The chain employs TRBV27 and TRBJ1-1, with D hard to call. The V and J ends lost 2 bases and 1 base respectively, with 8 bases between them. The CDR3 totals 14 residues. CDR1 is MNHEY and CDR2 is SMNVEV in the germline V gene (reference sequence). DNA of the CDR3: TGTGCCAGCAGTTTACTAAGTGGGAACACTGAAGCTTTCTTT. Its translation: CASSLLSGNTEAFF.

This clone was seen just once. The rearrangement joins TRBV5-1 to TRBJ1-4; D unclear. V lost 0 bases and J 5 bases, leaving 8 bases between the germline ends. Germline CDR1 and CDR2: SGHRS and YFSETQ. This CDR3 is 14 amino acids long. CDR3 region: CASSLGRGNEKLFF. Written as DNA, the CDR3 is TGCGCCAGCAGCTTGGGGAGAGGGAATGAAAAACTGTTTTTT.

The chain is built from TRBV19 and TRBJ2-3; TRBD2 agrees at 8 bases. Per germline, CDR1 LNHDA and CDR2 SQIVND (reference sequence). The CDR3 contains 14 residues. The V and J ends lost 6 bases and 1 base, in that order; junction bases with no gene match: 3. CDR3 coding DNA: TGTGCCAGTAGCTCGACTAGCGGCACAGATACGCAGTATTTT. Protein: CASSSTSGTDTQYF.

The chain recombines TRBV6-1 with TRBJ2-1; D is ambiguous. Germline V lookup: CDR1 MNHNS, CDR2 SASEGT. The CDR3 has 15 amino acids. Trimming took 0 bases from V and 4 from J, leaving 10 bases between them. The chain's CDR3 is CASSEATVGYNEQFF. The DNA of the CDR3 is TGTGCCAGCAGTGAAGCGACTGTAGGTTACAATGAGCAGTTCTTC.

In this sample, this clone turned up a few times. The chain is built from TRBV5-4 and TRBJ2-1; 10 bases fit TRBD2. The length of the CDR3 is 13 residues. The germline V gene encodes CDR1 SGHNT and CDR2 YYREEE (reference sequence). Unmatched junction bases numbered 6, after V lost 7 bases and J lost 8 bases. The CDR3 region has the DNA TGTGCCAGCTCCGGGACTAGCGTCTATGAGCAGTTCTTC. It is translated as CASSGTSVYEQFF.

The chain employs TRBV5-6 and TRBJ2-4; TRBD2 aligns across 12 bases. The J segment lost 0 bases and the V segment lost 6 bases, leaving 13 bases of the junction unmatched. Per the germline V gene, CDR1 is SGHDT and CDR2 is YYEEEE. This CDR3 is 19 amino acids long. CDR3 region: CASNHLLAGGVGAKNIQYF. CDR3 in DNA: TGTGCCAGCAACCATCTGCTAGCGGGAGGGGTGGGAGCCAAAAACATTCAGTACTTC.

The chain carries TRBV7-9 and TRBJ2-3; the D gene is possibly TRBD2 (6 bases). The CDR3 extends over 16 amino acids. CDR1 is SEHNR, CDR2 FQNEAQ, per germline (reference sequence). V was clipped by 4 bases and J by 2 bases, with 16 bases between them. The chain's CDR3 is CASSWGLLLSTDTQYF. The CDR3 region has the DNA TGTGCCAGCAGCTGGGGACTTCTACTCTCCACAGATACGCAGTATTTT.

The V call is TRBV27, the J call TRBJ1-5; 7 nucleotides align to TRBD1. Trimming at V came to 4 bases and at J to 7 bases, leaving 4 bases not matched to a gene. The CDR3 loop spans 13 amino acids. CDR1 is MNHEY, CDR2 SMNVEV, per germline (reference sequence). CDR3 loop: CASSSTGNQPQHF. CDR3 in DNA: TGTGCCAGCAGTTCGACAGGGAACCAGCCCCAGCATTTT.

This chain joins TRBV11-2 and TRBJ2-3; maybe TRBD1 (8 bases). CDR3 length: 15 residues. Germline loops: CDR1 SGHAT, CDR2 FQNNGV. V was pared by 4 bases and J by 2 bases, with 13 bases between. This CDR3 reads CASSSTGGDTDTQYF. The CDR3 DNA is TGTGCCAGCAGCTCTACAGGGGGGGACACAGATACGCAGTATTTT.

A few counts support this clone. The V and J genes are TRBV25-1 and TRBJ1-1; 8 bases map to TRBD1. V lost 4 bases, J lost 3 bases, and 7 bases stayed unmatched. This CDR3 spans 15 amino acids. Germline lookup yields CDR1 MGHDK and CDR2 SYGVNS. DNA of the CDR3: TGTGCCAGCAGTGGATCCGACAGGGGAGACACTGAAGCTTTCTTT. This translates into CASSGSDRGDTEAFF.

About this clone itself: The junction departs from germline at one end; a sequencing error may be responsible. This sequence joins TRBV6-5 and TRBJ1-2, with 10 bases fitting TRBD1. The CDR3 extends over 12 amino acids. CDR1 and CDR2 (germline): MNHEY, SVGAGI. DNA for the CDR3: TGTGCCAGCAGCCCGGGACAGGGGATAACCCTCTTC. It specifies CASSPGQGITLF.

This clone was seen once. An end of the junction does not agree with germline; a read error may underlie this. The chain carries TRBV29-1 and TRBJ1-1; maybe TRBD1 (6 bases). Looked up from germline, CDR1 is SQVTM and CDR2 is ANQGSEA. The CDR3 extends over 14 amino acids. The CDR3 region is CSGESGTPNTEAFF. The CDR3 bases are TGCAGCGGTGAATCCGGGACACCGAACACTGAAGCTTTCTTT.

The chain recombines TRBV5-4 with TRBJ2-2; 10 nucleotides line up with TRBD1. Germline V gene sequence: CDR1 SGHNT, CDR2 YYREEE (reference sequence). The CDR3 runs 17 residues. Trimming at V came to 3 bases and at J to 3 bases, leaving 8 bases not matched to a gene. CDR3 in DNA: TGTGCCAGCAGCTCCGACAGGGGGCGCGGGGACACCGGGGAGCTGTTTTTT. Protein sequence: CASSSDRGRGDTGELFF.

The chain is built from TRBV27 and TRBJ2-1; TRBD2 aligns across 9 bases. J gave up 5 bases and V 10 bases, and 6 bases lay outside the gene matches. Germline lookup yields CDR1 MNHEY and CDR2 SMNVEV (reference sequence). The CDR3 is 13 amino acids. The CDR3 is CATSGLAHNEQFF. CDR3 in DNA: TGTGCCACGTCGGGACTAGCCCACAATGAGCAGTTCTTC.

The genes are TRBV5-4 and TRBJ2-2; possible D gene TRBD2, 6 bases. Deletions cut 3 bases from V and 3 bases from J, with 12 bases between. Germline-derived CDR1 and CDR2 are SGHNT and YYREEE (reference sequence). CDR3 length equals 15 residues. CDR3 protein: CASSWGVADTGELFF. As DNA, the CDR3 is TGTGCCAGCAGCTGGGGGGTAGCAGACACCGGGGAGCTGTTTTTT.